Below are 30 T cell receptor beta chains sequenced from a single sample in a study of blood T cell repertoires in COVID-19 (dated by TCRdb to about 2020). Libraries were prepared through the immunoSEQ multiplex PCR assay. Here the immuneACCESS table is served through TCRdb, limited to in-frame sequences with V and J called. Missing clones are a known gap in these copies; in checked studies unresolved V genes cover under half, and the rest lacks a known reason. The sample table holds about 170,000 clones, of which 85% were seen once. The ten top clones hold over 3% of the sample. The source material was peripheral blood. The source is a human donor with acute or convalescent COVID-19. The donor label of this sample is uncertain.

The V call is TRBV24-1, the J call TRBJ1-1; a possible D gene is TRBD1 (5 bases). Germline V gene data show CDR1 as KGHDR and CDR2 as SFDVKD. The V end was cut by 3 bases, the J end by 6 bases, with 10 bases between. CDR3 length: 13 residues. CDR3 in amino acids: CATSDPARAEAFF. CDR3 coding DNA: TGTGCCACCAGTGATCCCGCCAGGGCTGAAGCTTTCTTT.

The CDR3 reads CASSSRWGRDRAGNTIYF. The DNA for the CDR3 is TGTGCCAGCAGCTCCCGGTGGGGGCGGGACAGGGCTGGAAACACCATATATTTT. This rearrangement joins TRBV7-2 to TRBJ1-3; 9 bases fit TRBD1. After removal of 4 bases from V and 2 bases from J, the junction contained 12 bases not matched to a gene. The CDR3 has 18 residues. CDR1 is SGHTA, CDR2 FQGNSA, per germline.

This chain links TRBV7-3 with TRBJ1-6; 7 bases are shared with TRBD1. Germline loops: CDR1 SGHTA, CDR2 FQGTGA. J was trimmed by 6 bases and V by 1 base; bases with no gene match: 3. CDR3 length: 15 amino acids. In DNA form, the CDR3 reads TGTGCCAGCAGCTTAAAGACAGGGATTAATTCACCCCTCCACTTT. Translating gives CASSLKTGINSPLHF.

The V call is TRBV7-6, the J call TRBJ1-2; D gene uncertain. The CDR3 has 14 amino acids. Trimming left V 1 base short and J 4 bases short, with 10 bases between. Germline lookup yields CDR1 SGHVS and CDR2 FNYEAQ. This CDR3 reads CASSLVEGSYGYTF. CDR3 coding DNA: TGTGCCAGCAGCTTAGTTGAGGGATCCTATGGCTACACCTTC.

V and J are TRBV19 and TRBJ2-7, with D possibly matching TRBD2 (5 bases). The germline V gene has CDR1 LNHDA and CDR2 SQIVND (reference sequence). Trimming took 5 bases from V and 7 from J, leaving 24 bases between them. This CDR3 has 16 residues. CDR3 region: CASSPFGKNRGQEQYF. The CDR3 coding sequence is TGTGCCAGTAGTCCCTTTGGTAAAAATCGGGGTCAGGAGCAGTACTTC.

The V gene is TRBV27, the J gene TRBJ2-7; D unresolved. V lost 8 bases, J lost 0 bases, and 8 bases lay in between. Per the germline V gene, CDR1 is MNHEY and CDR2 is SMNVEV (reference sequence). This CDR3 comprises 12 residues. The CDR3 here is CASVAPSYEQYF. In DNA, the CDR3 is TGTGCCAGCGTGGCCCCCTCCTACGAGCAGTACTTC.

This clone was observed once. V and J are TRBV4-1 and TRBJ1-4; TRBD1 aligns across 7 bases. The CDR3 extends over 15 amino acids. CDR1 is MGHRA and CDR2 is YSYEKL in the germline V gene. The V and J ends lost 3 bases and 5 bases, in that order; junction bases with no gene match: 6. CDR3 in amino acids: CASSHPQGKNEKLFF. As DNA, the CDR3 is TGCGCCAGCAGCCACCCACAGGGGAAGAATGAAAAACTGTTTTTT.

The CDR3 bases are TGTGCCAGCAGCCCCACCTCTCCAAGCGGGAACACTGAAGCTTTCTTT. Translated, it gives CASSPTSPSGNTEAFF. The chain couples TRBV11-2 to TRBJ1-1; D remains ambiguous. Between the trimmed V and J ends, which lost 5 bases and 1 base, there was a span of 17 bases. The CDR3 has 16 residues. Looked up from germline, CDR1 is SGHAT and CDR2 is FQNNGV.

V and J are TRBV25-1 and TRBJ2-3; maybe TRBD2 (6 bases). Germline CDR1 is MGHDK and CDR2 is SYGVNS. V lost 3 bases to trimming and J lost 2 bases, with 9 bases between them. CDR3 length: 14 amino acids. CDR3 nucleotide sequence: TGTGCCAGCAGTGAGTGGAGGGACACAGATACGCAGTATTTT. Its protein is CASSEWRDTDTQYF.

This chain connects TRBV11-2 to TRBJ1-2, with TRBD1 identical over 8 bases. CDR1 is SGHAT, CDR2 FQNNGV, per germline. CDR3 length: 14 amino acids. V shed 4 bases, J shed 7 bases, and the junction held 8 bases outside the gene matches. The CDR3, as DNA: TGTGCCAGCAGCTCTACAGACAGGGGCGGTGGCTACACCTTC. Its protein is CASSSTDRGGGYTF.

This rearrangement joins TRBV28 to TRBJ1-2, with TRBD1 matching 8 bases. Germline CDR1 reads MDHEN; CDR2 reads SYDVKM. This CDR3 contains 14 residues. The junction had 7 bases not matched to a gene; V was cut back by 5 bases and J by 5 bases. The DNA of the CDR3 is TGTGCCAGCAGTCGACAGGGGACGGGGTATGGCTACACCTTC. Its translation is CASSRQGTGYGYTF.

The rearrangement joins TRBV7-9 to TRBJ2-7, with 7 bases lining up with TRBD1. Germline CDR1 SEHNR, CDR2 FQNEAQ (reference sequence). The CDR3 is 13 residues long. V was pared by 6 bases and J by 3 bases, with 5 bases of the junction left unmatched. The CDR3 loop reads CASSRDSFYEQYF. In DNA form, the CDR3 reads TGTGCCAGCAGTCGGGACAGCTTCTACGAGCAGTACTTC. Full variable domain (remainder filled in from reference TRBV7-9 and TRBJ2-7): DTGVSQNPRHKITKRGQNVTFRCDPISEHNRLYWYRQTLGQGPEFLTYFQNEAQLEKSRLLSDRFSAERPKGSFSTLEIQRTEQGDSAMYLCASSRDSFYEQYFGPGTRLTVT.

This chain links TRBV7-2 with TRBJ2-5, with 10 bases matching TRBD2. From germline, CDR1 is SGHTA and CDR2 FQGNSA. J was trimmed by 4 bases and V by 7 bases; bases with no gene match: 12. This CDR3 spans 16 amino acids. This chain's CDR3 is CASNIRTSGTGETQYF. DNA of the CDR3: TGTGCCAGCAACATAAGGACTAGCGGTACGGGAGAGACCCAGTACTTC.

The rearrangement uses TRBV7-9 and TRBJ1-1; tentatively, D is TRBD1 (5 bases). The CDR3 has 11 amino acids. V gave up 3 bases and J gave up 9 bases, with 8 bases separating them. The germline V gene has CDR1 SEHNR and CDR2 FQNEAQ (reference sequence). The CDR3 sequence is CASSFGGKAFF. CDR3 bases: TGTGCCAGCAGCTTTGGGGGGAAAGCTTTCTTT.

The chain couples TRBV11-3 to TRBJ1-2; 9 bases line up with TRBD1. The CDR3 runs to 15 residues. V lost 4 bases, J lost 2 bases, and 5 bases stayed unmatched. Per the germline V gene, CDR1 is SGHNT and CDR2 is YENEEA. The CDR3 protein is CASSSSGTGNYGYTF. The DNA of the CDR3 is TGTGCCAGCAGCTCCTCCGGGACAGGGAACTATGGCTACACCTTC.

The chain couples TRBV7-9 to TRBJ2-5, with D uncertain. CDR3 length: 15 residues. V lost 4 bases, J lost 2 bases, and 14 bases lay in between. The germline CDR1 and CDR2 sequences are SEHNR and FQNEAQ (reference sequence). The CDR3 region is CASSSGISSQETQYF. CDR3 nucleotide sequence: TGTGCCAGCAGCTCAGGAATCAGTTCACAAGAGACCCAGTACTTC.

V usage is TRBV5-6 and J usage is TRBJ1-1, with D maybe TRBD1 (5 bases). V was shortened by 1 base and J by 6 bases, with 7 bases between the two germline ends. The CDR3 runs to 12 residues. Looked up from germline, CDR1 is SGHDT and CDR2 is YYEEEE. The CDR3 region has the DNA TGTGCCAGCAGCTTGTCGGGGGCTGAAGCTTTCTTT. The encoded protein is CASSLSGAEAFF.

The gene calls are TRBV28 and TRBJ2-7; TRBD2 matches at 9 bases. The germline CDR1 and CDR2 sequences are MDHEN and SYDVKM. CDR3 length equals 18 residues. Trimming cost V 1 base and J 5 bases; bases outside gene matches: 15. This chain's CDR3 is CASSLSHSMTVAGDEQYF. The CDR3 DNA is TGTGCCAGCAGTTTATCCCATTCTATGACGGTAGCGGGGGACGAGCAGTACTTC.

The V gene is TRBV4-1, the J gene TRBJ1-6; 10 nucleotides match TRBD1. The CDR3 contains 18 residues. Losses at the gene ends were 0 bases for V and 2 bases for J; bases not matched to a gene: 4. Germline CDR1 MGHRA, CDR2 YSYEKL. CDR3 in amino acids: CASSQDDRGRPYNSPLHF. The CDR3 DNA sequence: TGCGCCAGCAGCCAAGATGACAGGGGGCGACCCTATAATTCACCCCTCCACTTT.

The gene calls are TRBV7-9 and TRBJ1-4, with 7 bases that match TRBD1. Germline CDR1 and CDR2: SEHNR and FQNEAQ (reference sequence). The CDR3 extends over 15 amino acids. V shed 8 bases, J shed 0 bases, and the junction held 6 bases outside the gene matches. The CDR3 sequence is CASPGQTATNEKLFF. CDR3 nucleotides: TGTGCCAGCCCGGGACAGACAGCAACTAATGAAAAACTGTTTTTT. Full variable domain (outside the CDR3, taken from reference TRBV7-9 and TRBJ1-4): DTGVSQNPRHKITKRGQNVTFRCDPISEHNRLYWYRQTLGQGPEFLTYFQNEAQLEKSRLLSDRFSAERPKGSFSTLEIQRTEQGDSAMYLCASPGQTATNEKLFFGSGTQLSVL.

This chain joins TRBV28 and TRBJ1-1; 7 bases match TRBD1. V was pared by 6 bases and J by 5 bases, with 12 bases of the junction left unmatched. CDR1 is MDHEN and CDR2 is SYDVKM in the germline V gene. The CDR3 consists of 15 residues. The CDR3 DNA reads as TGTGCCAGCAGGAAGAGGACAGGCGCAGCAACTGAAGCTTTCTTT. Protein: CASRKRTGAATEAFF.

The chain links TRBV1 to TRBJ2-7; the DNA was not used to check the table's D call, TRBD1. TRBV1 counts as a pseudogene. The CDR3 loop spans 13 amino acids. The CDR3 nucleotides are TGCACCAGGTTACAGGGGGCGCAGGGCGAGCAGTACTTC. Its protein product is CTRLQGAQGEQYF.

This clone appeared a few times. The chain couples TRBV5-1 to TRBJ2-1; tentatively, D is TRBD1 (5 bases). Germline V CDR1 and CDR2: SGHRS, YFSETQ. The CDR3 has 16 residues. Trimming removed 4 bases from V and 0 bases from J, with 14 bases in between. Written as DNA, the CDR3 is TGCGCCAGCAGCGATCAAGGGGCAAGCTCCTACAATGAGCAGTTCTTC. This codes for CASSDQGASSYNEQFF.

The chain uses TRBV28 and TRBJ1-1, with D possibly being TRBD1 (6 bases). Germline loops: CDR1 MDHEN, CDR2 SYDVKM. The ends were cut back, 6 bases at V and 1 base at J, with 15 bases in the middle. The CDR3 totals 15 residues. DNA of the CDR3: TGTGCCAGCAGCCCCCATGGGGGCGGGAACACTGAAGCTTTCTTT. It encodes CASSPHGGGNTEAFF.

In the case of this clone: Because the CDR3 is missing its conserved closing phenylalanine or tryptophan, this is likely a read error. The limits of the CDR3 on the DNA are not certain, so only TCRdb's listed CDR3 is given. The rearrangement links TRBV11-3 to TRBJ1-2. Germline V gene data show CDR1 as SGHNT and CDR2 as YENEEA. Ends included, the CDR3 has 11 residues. The CDR3 reads CASSYRGRPSV.

The J gene is TRBJ1-4, the V gene TRBV30; maybe TRBD1 (6 bases). This CDR3 is built from 14 residues. From germline, CDR1 is GTSNPN and CDR2 SVGIG (reference sequence). V lost 2 bases to trimming and J lost 4 bases, with 11 bases between them. The CDR3: CAWSRTAHNEKLFF. CDR3 nucleotides: TGTGCCTGGAGTAGGACAGCTCATAATGAAAAACTGTTTTTT.

J is TRBJ1-2 and V is TRBV6-2 or TRBV6-3, with 8 bases fitting TRBD1. The CDR3 has 15 amino acids. The J segment lost 7 bases and the V segment lost 6 bases, leaving 13 bases of the junction unmatched. CDR1 and CDR2 (germline): MNHEY, SVGEGT. Written as DNA, the CDR3 is TGTGCCAGCAGCGATAGGACCGGGACAGGAATTGGCTACACCTTC. This encodes CASSDRTGTGIGYTF.

V is TRBV5-6 and J is TRBJ2-5, with 8 bases identical to TRBD1. Germline V gives CDR1 SGHDT, CDR2 YYEEEE. The V gene end was trimmed by 4 bases and the J gene end by 4 bases; junction bases not matched to a gene: 18. The CDR3 length is 18 residues. The CDR3 loop reads CASSPRRTGILRGETQYF. CDR3 bases: TGTGCCAGCAGCCCTCGGCGGACAGGGATTTTGAGGGGAGAGACCCAGTACTTC.

V is TRBV6-5 and J is TRBJ1-4; the D is unclear. The CDR3 has 15 amino acids. Germline CDR1 MNHEY, CDR2 SVGAGI. V was cut by 7 bases and J by 2 bases, with 14 bases left in between. The CDR3 sequence is CASKEAGATNEKLFF. The CDR3 DNA reads TGTGCCAGCAAGGAGGCAGGTGCGACTAATGAAAAACTGTTTTTT.

The chain has TRBV6-1 and TRBJ2-2, with TRBD2 matching 8 bases. The CDR3 covers 14 residues. CDR1 and CDR2 from the germline V gene are MNHNS and SASEGT. V dropped 10 bases and J dropped 4; count of bases not matched to a gene: 8. This chain's CDR3 is CATRTSIRTGELFF. Here the CDR3 DNA reads TGTGCCACCCGGACTAGCATCCGCACCGGGGAGCTGTTTTTT.